A single T cell receptor beta chain is shown here with its context. Everyone who donated was a Caucasian adult who lived in Nashville, Tennessee. This record belongs to a study of shared clonotypes between healthy human individuals. Germline assignment: CDR1 SGHRS and CDR2 YFSETQ. The CDR3 covers 13 residues. Unmatched junction bases numbered 3, after V lost 4 bases and J lost 3 bases. The deep-level immunoSEQ assay was used. Unsorted PBMCs provided DNA that was sequenced on ten immunoSEQ deep assay plates. This table comes from immunoSEQ multiplex PCR, and its TCRdb copy is limited to in-frame clones, with some not included. The sample shows 450,000 to 500,000 clones, roughly 85% of them seen only once.

The chain uses TRBV5-1 and TRBJ1-2; 7 bases are a match to TRBD1. The sample was PBMCs. The clonotype originates from a woman in her forties in good health. Some clones in this sample may be carry-over from other donors' samples. The DNA of the CDR3 is TGCGCCAGCAGCCGTACAGGGGACTATGGCTACACCTTC. Amino acid sequence: CASSRTGDYGYTF.